The 25 T cell receptor beta chains below were found in one sample sequenced in a study of blood T cell repertoires in COVID-19. Libraries were prepared by immunoSEQ multiplex PCR; TCRdb keeps only in-frame clonotypes and omits some of them. The sample records 400,000 or so clones, 80% to 90% being singletons. Sequencing was performed on PBMCs or T cells enriched from blood (not recorded which). These receptors were collected from a man aged 25 to 40 who had recovered from COVID-19.

This chain links TRBV15 with TRBJ2-3, with 9 nucleotides matching TRBD2. From germline, CDR1 is LNHNV and CDR2 YYDKDF (reference sequence). With 0 bases clipped from V and 3 bases from J, the junction kept 4 bases outside the gene matches. The CDR3 contains 16 residues. CDR3 bases: TGTGCCACCAGCAGAGATAGCGGGAGTGGAACAGATACGCAGTATTTT. It specifies CATSRDSGSGTDTQYF.

The V and J genes are TRBV9 and TRBJ2-3, with 9 bases that match TRBD2. V gave up 0 bases and J gave up 2 bases; unmatched junction bases: 7. CDR3 length: 17 amino acids. Germline CDR1 SGDLS, CDR2 YYNGEE. In nucleotides, the CDR3 is TGTGCCAGCAGCGTAGTTGGTAGCGGGAGTTACACAGATACGCAGTATTTT. As protein: CASSVVGSGSYTDTQYF.

The chain links TRBV30 to TRBJ1-4; D remains ambiguous. The V end was cut by 7 bases, the J end by 7 bases, with 13 bases between. Germline CDR1 GTSNPN, CDR2 SVGIG (reference sequence). The CDR3 is made up of 12 amino acids. The CDR3 protein is CASLWAGEKLFF. CDR3 coding DNA: TGTGCCTCCCTGTGGGCGGGTGAAAAACTGTTTTTT.

J is TRBJ2-7 and V is TRBV15, with 11 bases fitting TRBD2. The CDR3 is made up of 17 amino acids. Germline CDR1 reads LNHNV; CDR2 reads YYDKDF (reference sequence). V lost 0 bases, J lost 1 base, and 5 bases stayed unmatched. The DNA for the CDR3 is TGTGCCACCAGCAGAGACTCGCTAGCGGGAGGATCCTACGAGCAGTACTTC. This gives the protein CATSRDSLAGGSYEQYF. Variable domain in full (rest from reference TRBV15 and TRBJ2-7): DAMVIQNPRYQVTQFGKPVTLSCSQTLNHNVMYWYQQKSSQAPKLLFHYYDKDFNNEADTPDNFQSRRPNTSFCFLDIRSPGLGDTAMYLCATSRDSLAGGSYEQYFGPGTRLTVT.

The genes are TRBV3-1 (or the pseudogene TRBV3-2) and TRBJ2-1; 7 bases match TRBD1. Per the germline V gene, CDR1 is LGHDT and CDR2 is YNNKEL (reference sequence). V was clipped by 1 base and J by 9 bases; unmatched bases: 9. The CDR3 loop spans 15 amino acids. The CDR3 region has the DNA TGTGCCAGCAGCCAAGGGACAGGAATTTACGGTGAGCAGTTCTTC. This gives the protein CASSQGTGIYGEQFF.

This chain uses TRBV30 with TRBJ1-5, with 8 nucleotides matching TRBD1. The CDR3 loop spans 13 amino acids. The V segment lost 5 bases and the J segment 7 bases; nucleotides outside the gene matches: 7. Per germline, CDR1 GTSNPN and CDR2 SVGIG (reference sequence). The CDR3 nucleotides read TGTGCCTGGGGAATGACAGGGGACCAGCCCCAGCATTTT. Its translation: CAWGMTGDQPQHF.

On this clone itself: The junction shows a germline mismatch at one end, possibly a read error. The rearrangement joins TRBV7-7 to TRBJ2-1; possible D gene TRBD1, 7 bases. Germline V lookup: CDR1 SSHAT, CDR2 FNYEAQ (reference sequence). The CDR3 spans 15 residues. In nucleotides, the CDR3 is TGTGCTAGCAGCTTAGTTGAAGGAGGGGGCTATGAGCAGTTCTTC. It yields the protein CASSLVEGGGYEQFF.

The CDR3 bases are TGTGCCAGCACCCTCGGACAGGTCTACGAGCAGTACTTC. Translation gives CASTLGQVYEQYF. The chain uses TRBV12-3 or TRBV12-4 and TRBJ2-7, with 7 bases lining up with TRBD1. The CDR3 sequence is 13 residues long. Germline trimming cut 7 bases from V and 3 bases from J; bases unmatched to any gene: 6.

V gene TRBV30 combines with J gene TRBJ1-5; TRBD1 aligns across 12 bases. The V segment lost 2 bases and the J segment 6 bases; nucleotides outside the gene matches: 5. There are 15 residues in the CDR3. Per the germline V gene, CDR1 is GTSNPN and CDR2 is SVGIG (reference sequence). The CDR3 region is CAWSKGQGARQPQHF. DNA for the CDR3: TGTGCCTGGAGTAAGGGACAGGGGGCGCGTCAGCCCCAGCATTTT.

Only one count was recorded for this clone. The chain uses TRBV4-1 and TRBJ2-7, with TRBD2 as a possible D gene (6 bases). Germline V CDR1 and CDR2: MGHRA, YSYEKL. This CDR3 region has 15 residues. Trimming took 2 bases from V and 0 from J, leaving 11 bases between them. CDR3 residues: CASSQPNSGSYEQYF. The CDR3, as DNA: TGCGCCAGCAGCCAACCCAATAGCGGCTCCTACGAGCAGTACTTC.

This chain uses TRBV6-6 with TRBJ2-4; D is undetermined. CDR3 size: 15 residues. Germline V gene sequence: CDR1 MNHNY, CDR2 SVGAGI (reference sequence). Deletions cut 7 bases from V and 0 bases from J, with 13 bases between. This chain's CDR3 is CASTLLPLAKNIQYF. In DNA, the CDR3 is TGTGCCAGCACCCTACTCCCGCTAGCCAAAAACATTCAGTACTTC.

The chain uses TRBV19 and TRBJ2-7, with TRBD1 matching over 10 bases. Trimming cost V 7 bases and J 5 bases; bases outside gene matches: 11. The CDR3 has 15 amino acids. Per germline, CDR1 LNHDA and CDR2 SQIVND (reference sequence). The CDR3 coding sequence is TGTGCCAGTACCCACGGGGGACAGGGGTTCCACGAGCAGTACTTC. This sequence encodes CASTHGGQGFHEQYF.

This clone was seen just once. This chain joins TRBV5-1 and TRBJ2-3, with 8 bases aligning to TRBD2. This CDR3 contains 14 residues. After removal of 4 bases from V and 4 bases from J, the junction contained 5 bases not matched to a gene. CDR1 SGHRS and CDR2 YFSETQ come from the germline V gene. CDR3 in amino acids: CASSTGLVADTQYF. In DNA form, the CDR3 reads TGCGCCAGCAGCACGGGACTAGTTGCAGATACGCAGTATTTT.

The chain joins TRBV12-2 to TRBJ2-1; whether TRBD2, the table's D call, matches the DNA was not checked. TRBV12-2 constitutes a pseudogene. The length of the CDR3 is 17 residues. The CDR3 loop is CASRLARRDSTSNEQFF. As DNA, the CDR3 is TGTGCAAGTCGCTTAGCGAGGAGAGACTCCACCTCCAATGAGCAGTTCTTC.

The chain links TRBV10-3 to TRBJ2-1; the D gene is possibly TRBD1 (6 bases). The CDR3 contains 13 residues. The germline gives CDR1 ENHRY, CDR2 SYGVKD. Trimming pared 7 bases from V and 6 bases from J, leaving 13 bases between. CDR3 sequence: CAITGRDINEQFF. DNA for the CDR3: TGTGCCATCACGGGCAGGGACATCAATGAGCAGTTCTTC.

V usage is TRBV2 and J usage is TRBJ1-1; D unclear. The V and J ends lost 0 bases and 5 bases respectively, with 10 bases between them. The length of the CDR3 is 14 residues. Germline V gene lookup returns CDR1 SNHLY and CDR2 FYNNEI. The CDR3 loop reads CASSEAPEGTEAFF. In DNA form, the CDR3 reads TGTGCCAGCAGTGAAGCCCCAGAGGGAACTGAAGCTTTCTTT.

The chain recombines TRBV5-1 with TRBJ1-4; weak D call: TRBD1 (5 bases). Trimming pared 3 bases from V and 8 bases from J, leaving 17 bases between. This CDR3 is built from 15 residues. Per germline, CDR1 SGHRS and CDR2 YFSETQ. CDR3 sequence reads: CASSSGTQREEKLFF. CDR3 DNA sequence: TGCGCCAGCAGCTCGGGGACTCAGAGGGAGGAAAAACTGTTTTTT.

V and J are TRBV7-8 and TRBJ1-6; D gene unclear. Germline CDR1 SGHVS, CDR2 FQNEAQ. V was pared by 5 bases and J by 7 bases, with 15 bases between. CDR3 length: 15 amino acids. The CDR3 here is CASSPEPGKNSPLHF. The CDR3 bases are TGTGCCAGCAGCCCCGAGCCGGGAAAAAATTCACCCCTCCACTTT.

V usage is TRBV28 and J usage is TRBJ1-6, with a weak D call TRBD1 (6 bases). Germline V gene sequence: CDR1 MDHEN, CDR2 SYDVKM. CDR3 length: 17 amino acids. The V gene lost 6 bases and the J gene lost 0 bases, with 15 bases spanning the gap. The CDR3 spells CASRSTGRFSYNSPLHF. The CDR3 coding sequence is TGTGCCAGCAGATCGACAGGCCGCTTCTCCTATAATTCACCCCTCCACTTT. Supplemented by reference TRBV28 and TRBJ1-6, the full variable domain reads DVKVTQSSRYLVKRTGEKVFLECVQDMDHENMFWYRQDPGLGLRLIYFSYDVKMKEKGDIPEGYSVSREKKERFSLILESASTNQTSMYLCASRSTGRFSYNSPLHFGNGTRLTVT.

V is TRBV6-2 or TRBV6-3 and J is TRBJ1-4; TRBD1 is a possible D gene (5 bases). CDR3 length equals 12 residues. Deletions cut 6 bases from V and 8 bases from J, with 10 bases between. Per germline, CDR1 MNHEY and CDR2 SVGEGT. The CDR3 nucleotides read TGTGCCAGCAGCTCACAGGAGGAAAAACTGTTTTTT. It codes for CASSSQEEKLFF.

The CDR3, as DNA: TGTGCCAGTAGGGGAGGCGGGACAGGGGACCGAGTGGCCCAGTACTTC. This translates into CASRGGGTGDRVAQYF. V and J are TRBV19 and TRBJ2-5; 10 nucleotides line up with TRBD1. CDR1 is LNHDA and CDR2 is SQIVND in the germline V gene (reference sequence). The CDR3 is 16 residues long. The ends lost 6 bases at V and 9 bases at J; junction bases unmatched: 16.

The chain is built from TRBV7-9 and TRBJ2-3, with TRBD2 matching over 8 bases. The V gene end was trimmed by 5 bases and the J gene end by 4 bases; junction bases not matched to a gene: 11. CDR3 size: 16 residues. Germline V gene lookup returns CDR1 SEHNR and CDR2 FQNEAQ (reference sequence). In DNA form, the CDR3 reads TGTGCCAGCAGCGGTCCAACGGGAGGGAGGCCAGATACGCAGTATTTT. Amino acids: CASSGPTGGRPDTQYF.

The V and J genes are TRBV30 and TRBJ2-5; D call uncertain. This CDR3 has 13 amino acids. Per the germline V gene, CDR1 is GTSNPN and CDR2 is SVGIG (reference sequence). The V end was cut by 4 bases, the J end by 6 bases, with 15 bases between. CDR3 in amino acids: CAWNVRGPQTQYF. The CDR3 nucleotides are TGTGCCTGGAACGTACGCGGCCCTCAGACCCAGTACTTC.

V gene TRBV7-9 combines with J gene TRBJ1-5, with TRBD1 matching over 9 bases. V trimming: 5 bases; J trimming: 7 bases; junction bases outside the gene matches: 9. In germline, CDR1 is SEHNR, CDR2 FQNEAQ (reference sequence). The CDR3 covers 15 residues. This chain's CDR3 is CASSPWDREGQPQHF. Written as DNA, the CDR3 is TGTGCCAGCAGCCCCTGGGACAGGGAAGGCCAGCCCCAGCATTTT.

This chain connects TRBV3-1 (or the pseudogene TRBV3-2) to TRBJ1-5, with no clear D. Trimming removed 3 bases at V and 1 base at J, with 10 bases between. This CDR3 has 15 residues. Germline V gene sequence: CDR1 LGHDT, CDR2 YNNKEL (reference sequence). The CDR3 sequence: CASSHPFLSNQPQHF. Written as DNA, the CDR3 is TGTGCCAGCAGCCACCCTTTCCTAAGCAATCAGCCCCAGCATTTT.